Listed here is a single TCR beta chain. It has no known antigen specificity. The sample holds no much larger clone one base away, and base qualities are not on file. These data belong to a study of graft-versus-host responses after intestinal transplantation (dated by TCRdb to about 2021). Turning to the overall study: The transplants that recipients got were multivisceral, liver-intestinal, or isolated intestinal. Alloreactive clones were identified by sequencing pre-transplant mixed lymphocyte reaction products and comparing them with unstimulated pre-transplant donor and recipient T cells. Donor T cell macrochimerism was defined as a peak of at least 4% donor T cells among recipient peripheral blood mononuclear cells. Graft-versus-host and host-versus-graft alloreactive T cell clones were tracked in the graft, circulation and bone marrow after intestinal transplantation using bulk TCR-beta CDR3 sequencing. Instead of going to the commercial service, samples from a few later patients were sequenced in-house on an Illumina MiSeq and processed with MiXCR. All recipients received anti-thymocyte globulin induction followed by maintenance tacrolimus and steroids for about three years. The cohort enrolled around 23 intestinal transplant recipients including one retransplant, and a few patients lacking pretransplant specimens were excluded.

Preparation of the library involved the immunoSEQ multiplex PCR assay. For most patients, genomic DNA was isolated with the Qiagen DNeasy Blood and Tissue Kit and sent frozen to Adaptive Biotechnologies for TCR sequencing. Adaptive Biotechnologies carried out high-throughput TCR-beta CDR3 sequencing of genomic DNA for most patients. The original pipeline was this. Adaptive's ImmunoSEQ software supplied the TCR sequencing data for 18 patients, while MiXCR and VDJtools were used to process three other patients. To correct CD4 versus CD8 sorting errors, any sequence found in both subsets at a frequency ratio below 5:1 was removed. CDR3 nucleotide sequences shared between donor and recipient were removed because the origin of such sequences could not be assigned. To count as alloreactive, a clone needed at least 2-fold expansion over unstimulated cells and a minimum CFSE-low frequency of 0.002% (template counts) or 0.001% (read counts). Clones were considered mappable if detected in sequenced pre-transplant spleen, lymph node, or MLR CFSE-low populations of the donor or recipient. Cumulative frequency of alloreactive clones was calculated as a percentage of all sequences weighted by copy number. As stored in TCRdb, this immuneACCESS dataset retains in-frame rearrangements with V and J assigned. A fraction of the clones does not appear; measured against another copy, unresolved V genes explain less than half of the discrepancy, and the remainder lacks a known reason. The V and J calls and clone size are taken from that table; D and trimming were inferred from the DNA. The sample includes about 78,000 clones, with 90% observed a single time. The ten largest clones take up 4% to 5% of the sample.

The sample's time point label, decoded: cells obtained before transplantation from donor or recipient. CD3+CD4+ and CD3+CD8+ populations were FACS-sorted from unstimulated pre-transplant donor and recipient cells taken from spleen or lymph nodes. Between the V and J ends, shortened by 1 base and 7 bases respectively, the junction contains 11 bases. The CDR3 holds 14 amino acids from the cysteine to the phenylalanine. Only the CDR3 region is kept as DNA, spanning 42 bases read in frame from base 1. The CDR1 and CDR2 encoded by the germline V gene (reference sequence) are SEHNR and FQNEAQ. Beyond this particular receptor, the publication reports: Peak levels of circulating GvH clones were associated with declines in HvG clones early after transplant. GvH clones were found in recipient bone marrow, and some of the GvH clones appeared earlier in ileal mucosa or blood, which is consistent with an intestinal mucosal origin. In the allografts of patients with donor T cell macrochimerism, GvH to HvG T cell clonal ratios were high. The conclusions were limited by the relatively low number and heterogeneity of the intestinal transplant patients.

The chain links TRBV7-9 with TRBJ2-1, and the D gene may be TRBD1, 5 bases matching. The clonotype comes from a human donor who was the organ donor for an intestinal transplant. Sequencing used unstimulated CD8+ T cells sorted from spleen or lymph node cells, obtained before transplant. The sequenced DNA is TGTGCCAGCAGCTTAGTCAGGGTGGGGAATGAGCAGTTCTTC. Translated, this is CASSLVRVGNEQFF.